The 15 T cell receptor beta chains reported below all come from one sample, sequenced in a study of T cell repertoires in cytomegalovirus infection. The antigens of these receptors remain unknown. Each CDR3 protein gets one entry after TCRdb re-called the reads with MiXCR. The repertoire holds 100,000 to 150,000 distinct CDR3 sequences, with more than 20% as singletons. The sample consisted of PBMCs, sequenced either directly or after in vitro stimulation (not recorded which). Receptor source: a human donor in good health (CMV status not recorded). Some clones in this sample may be carry-over from other donors' samples.

This clonotype occurred many times. The rearrangement links TRBV12-3 or TRBV12-4 to TRBJ2-1, with TRBD2 matching 9 bases. V lost 4 bases to trimming and J lost 1 base; unmatched junction nucleotides: 8. The CDR3 spans 17 residues. CDR3 region: CASSWEPLAGSYNEQFF. Here the CDR3 DNA reads TGTGCCAGCAGTTGGGAACCCCTAGCGGGGTCCTACAATGAGCAGTTCTTC.

A few counts support this clonotype. The CDR3 loop reads CASSQSSGGSEQFF. CDR3 coding DNA: TGCGCCAGCAGCCAGTCATCCGGGGGAAGCGAGCAGTTCTTC. The J gene is TRBJ2-1, the V gene TRBV4-1, with TRBD2 as a possible D gene (6 bases). The germline gives CDR1 MGHRA, CDR2 YSYEKL. This CDR3 is 14 amino acids long. V was cut by 3 bases and J by 10 bases, with 16 bases left in between.

This clonotype was recorded a few times. J is TRBJ2-7 and V is TRBV10-3; a weak D match, TRBD1 (6 bases). With 6 bases removed from V and 5 bases from J, the gap between germline ends came to 14 bases. Germline V CDR1 and CDR2: ENHRY, SYGVKD. The CDR3 runs to 13 residues. As DNA, the CDR3 is TGTGCCATCAGACAACAGGGATCGGACGAGCAGTACGTC. This codes for CAIRQQGSDEQYV.

V is TRBV7-9 and J is TRBJ2-2, with D tentatively TRBD2 (6 bases). The CDR3 sequence is 12 residues long. Germline loops: CDR1 SEHNR, CDR2 FQNEAQ (reference sequence). V dropped 5 bases and J dropped 6 bases, with 7 bases sitting between them. In DNA form, the CDR3 reads TGTGCCAGCAGCAGACTAGCCGGGGAGCTGTTTTTT. It specifies CASSRLAGELFF.

This clonotype has ten or more counts. This chain joins TRBV7-2 and TRBJ2-5, with a weak D call TRBD1 (6 bases). Germline loops: CDR1 SGHTA, CDR2 FQGNSA. Trimming cost V 5 bases and J 2 bases, with 12 bases left between them. The CDR3 has 14 amino acids. The CDR3 DNA reads as TGTGCCAGCAGCCCCCCAGGGGTACAAGAGACCCAGTACTTC. This encodes CASSPPGVQETQYF. The full variable domain, with the rest looked up from reference TRBV7-2 and TRBJ2-5, is GAGVSQSPSNKVTEKGKDVELRCDPISGHTALYWYRQSLGQGLEFLIYFQGNSAPDKSGLPSDRFSAERTGGSVSTLTIQRTQQEDSAVYLCASSPPGVQETQYFGPGTRLLVL.

The sample holds a few counts of this clonotype. The CDR3 nucleotides read TGTGCCAGCAGCTCGCCTGCACAGGGGAACTATGGCTACACCTTC. Translating it yields CASSSPAQGNYGYTF. The chain combines TRBV5-4 with TRBJ1-2, with 7 bases matching TRBD1. CDR1 is SGHNT, CDR2 YYREEE, per germline (reference sequence). The junction had 7 bases not matched to a gene; V was cut back by 3 bases and J by 2 bases. The CDR3 runs 15 residues.

As for this clonotype: A read error may be the cause here, since a much bigger clone is one base away. The chain carries TRBV7-8 and TRBJ2-2; D may correspond to TRBD1 or TRBD2 (5 bases each). Germline loops: CDR1 SGHVS, CDR2 FQNEAQ. The CDR3 totals 15 residues. Here the CDR3 reads CASSLAFGGSGKLFF. The CDR3 DNA sequence: TGTGCCAGCAGCTTAGCGTTTGGGGGATCCGGGAAGCTGTTTTTT.

The chain combines TRBV5-6 with TRBJ1-5; a weak D match, TRBD1 (5 bases). The CDR3 extends over 14 amino acids. The V end lost 1 base, the J end lost 6 bases, and 11 bases lay between the germline ends. CDR1 is SGHDT, CDR2 YYEEEE, per germline. The CDR3 coding sequence is TGTGCCAGCAGCTTGTGGAGGGGCTCTCAGCCCCAGCATTTT. This translates into CASSLWRGSQPQHF.

This sequence joins TRBV19 and TRBJ2-7; D not resolved. The CDR3 contains 14 residues. Looked up from germline, CDR1 is LNHDA and CDR2 is SQIVND (reference sequence). Here the CDR3 DNA reads TGTGCCAGTAGTGTAGATCCCATGGGCTACGAGCAGTACGTC. It is translated as CASSVDPMGYEQYV.

This clonotype was recorded at least ten times. The V and J genes are TRBV12-3 or TRBV12-4 and TRBJ1-1; the D is unclear. This CDR3 comprises 15 residues. V was trimmed by 2 bases and J by 1 base, leaving 11 bases between them. The CDR3 here is CASSLSAQWNTEAFF. The CDR3 DNA reads as TGTGCCAGCAGTTTATCGGCGCAATGGAACACTGAAGCTTTCTTT.

The sample holds many counts of this clonotype. This chain uses TRBV7-3 with TRBJ2-7; 10 bases are shared with TRBD1. From germline, CDR1 is SGHTA and CDR2 FQGTGA. V lost 5 bases to trimming and J lost 3 bases; unmatched junction nucleotides: 4. The CDR3 length is 14 residues. The CDR3 DNA follows: TGTGCCAGCAGCCGCGGACAGGGGGACTACGAGCAGTACTTC. Protein: CASSRGQGDYEQYF.

This clonotype was detected a few times. This sequence joins TRBV20-1 and TRBJ2-3; maybe TRBD2 (6 bases). The CDR3 length is 15 residues. V was clipped by 5 bases and J by 5 bases, with 20 bases between them. Germline CDR1 and CDR2: DFQATT and SNEGSKA (reference sequence). The DNA of the CDR3 is TGCAGTGCTCAATCGGGCGACACCGGGGGAGATACGCAGTATTTT. Its protein product is CSAQSGDTGGDTQYF.

This clonotype was seen a handful of times. The chain recombines TRBV6-2 or TRBV6-3 with TRBJ2-5; perhaps TRBD2 as D (6 bases). Germline CDR1 reads MNHEY; CDR2 reads SVGEGT. The CDR3 is made up of 15 amino acids. Trimming cost V 4 bases and J 2 bases, with 14 bases left between them. The DNA for the CDR3 is TGTGCCAGCAGTTCCTCGGGAGTGGGACAAGAGACCCAGTACTTC. Translated: CASSSSGVGQETQYF.

This clonotype was recorded many times. The V and J genes are TRBV7-2 and TRBJ2-1; D possibly corresponds to TRBD2 (5 bases). The V end was cut by 3 bases, the J end by 2 bases, with 17 bases between. The CDR3 loop spans 17 amino acids. From germline, CDR1 is SGHTA and CDR2 FQGNSA. Here the CDR3 DNA reads TGTGCCAGCAGCTTGCGCCGCCTAGCAGGCCCCTACAATGAGCAGTTCTTC. Its translation is CASSLRRLAGPYNEQFF.

This clonotype was observed a few times. The rearrangement joins TRBV7-2 to TRBJ1-6; perhaps TRBD1 as D (5 bases). This CDR3 is 15 amino acids long. With 1 base removed from V and 7 bases from J, the gap between germline ends came to 11 bases. Germline V gene lookup returns CDR1 SGHTA and CDR2 FQGNSA. The CDR3 DNA is TGTGCCAGCAGCTTAGGGTGGGGCCGGAATTCACCCCTCCACTTT. It is translated as CASSLGWGRNSPLHF.